This is a list of T cell receptor beta chains from one sample in a study of cytomegalovirus exposure and HLA in healthy donors. Clones were sequenced by immunoSEQ multiplex PCR, and TCRdb holds only the in-frame ones, with some missing. The sample contains about 150,000 clones, roughly three quarters of which appear only once. What was sequenced was PBMCs. Receptor source: a woman between 50 and 59 years old in good health and CMV-seropositive. The CDR3 runs from the conserved cysteine through the conserved F or W. The D gene is left open where the match is weak. A clone size is listed for some rows: how often the clone was seen (once, few, many), or a class if it is expanded.

>14|TRBJ1-2|TRBV11-2|-|-
CASSLEPGKYGYTF
TGTGCCAGCAGCTTAGAACCAGGCAAATATGGCTACACCTTC
>14|TRBJ2-1|TRBV6-4|TRBD2|-
CASARTSGYNEQFF
TGTGCCAGCGCACGGACTAGCGGCTACAATGAGCAGTTCTTC
>13|TRBJ1-6|TRBV7-9|-|-
CATYDRNNSPLHF
TGTGCCACTTATGACAGAAATAATTCACCCCTCCACTTT
>14|TRBJ2-3|TRBV4-2|-|-
CASNSAEYTDTQYF
TGTGCGAGCAATTCCGCGGAGTATACAGATACGCAGTATTTT
>13|TRBJ1-4|TRBV7-2|TRBD1|-
CASSPRQGEKLFF
TGTGCCAGCAGCCCCAGACAGGGAGAAAAACTGTTTTTT
>14|TRBJ1-1|TRBV6-4|-|-
CASSREGGLTEAFF
TGTGCCAGCAGCAGAGAAGGAGGACTCACTGAAGCTTTCTTT
>15|TRBJ1-6|TRBV6-1|TRBD1|-
CASWETGVSNSPLHF
TGTGCCAGCTGGGAGACAGGGGTGAGTAATTCACCCCTCCACTTT
>17|TRBJ1-2|TRBV23-1|-|few
CASSPGTPALSNYGYTF
TGCGCCAGCAGTCCAGGGACTCCAGCGCTATCTAACTATGGCTACACCTTC
>14|TRBJ1-1|TRBV7-9|-|-
CASSLGQANTEAFF
TGTGCCAGCAGCTTAGGGCAGGCGAACACTGAAGCTTTCTTT
>16|TRBJ1-3|TRBV2|TRBD1|few
CASRRGGQVVGNTIYF
TGTGCCAGCAGGAGAGGTGGACAGGTGGTGGGAAACACCATATATTTT
>15|TRBJ2-5|TRBV4-2|TRBD2|-
CASSQKLAGRETQYF
TGTGCCAGCAGCCAAAAACTAGCGGGGAGAGAGACCCAGTACTTC
>11|TRBJ2-7|TRBV10-1|-|-
CASSEVDEQYF
TGCGCCAGCAGTGAGGTAGACGAGCAGTACTTC
>14|TRBJ2-5|TRBV4-1|TRBD2|-
CASSQVPGGETQYF
TGCGCCAGCAGCCAAGTACCGGGGGGAGAGACCCAGTACTTC
>16|TRBJ1-1|TRBV21-1|-|-
CASSKASPETNTEAFF
TGTGCCAGCAGTAAAGCCAGTCCGGAGACGAACACTGAAGCTTTCTTT
>15|TRBJ1-1|TRBV19|-|-
CASTTSGTPHVEAFF
TGTGCCAGTACTACCTCCGGGACACCGCATGTAGAAGCTTTCTTT
>15|TRBJ2-7|TRBV7-9|-|-
CASSLGQGLSYEQYF
TGTGCCAGCAGCTTAGGGCAGGGGCTCTCCTACGAGCAGTACTTC
>17|TRBJ2-7|TRBV4-1|TRBD1|-
CASSRASGQGFSYEQYF
TGCGCCAGCAGCCGGGCTTCGGGACAGGGGTTTTCCTACGAGCAGTACTTC
>14|TRBJ2-2|TRBV6-5|-|few
CATGGSGNTGELFF
TGTGCCACCGGAGGTAGCGGTAACACCGGGGAGCTGTTTTTT
>14|TRBJ1-1|TRBV5-4|TRBD1|-
CASSFWTGYTEAFF
TGTGCCAGCAGCTTCTGGACAGGTTACACTGAAGCTTTCTTT
>15|TRBJ2-7|TRBV5-6|TRBD2|-
CASSLRAGGVYEQYF
TGTGCCAGCAGCTTGAGGGCGGGGGGCGTCTACGAGCAGTACTTC
>14|TRBJ2-7|TRBV2|-|-
CASSEDGRGDEQYF
TGTGCCAGCAGTGAAGACGGGCGCGGGGACGAGCAGTACTTC
>16|TRBJ1-6|TRBV6-1|-|-
CASSESAGNYNSPLHF
TGTGCCAGCAGTGAAAGCGCCGGGAACTATAATTCACCCCTCCACTTT
>13|TRBJ1-5|TRBV7-8|-|-
CASSPRHNQPQHF
TGTGCCAGCAGCCCGCGACACAATCAGCCCCAGCATTTT
>16|TRBJ2-2|TRBV30|-|-
CAWSVRLPGDGGELFF
TGTGCCTGGAGTGTACGCCTGCCGGGGGATGGCGGGGAGCTGTTTTTT
>16|TRBJ2-1|TRBV7-9|-|-
CASSTLGGSSYNEQFF
TGTGCCAGCAGCACATTGGGGGGAAGCTCCTACAATGAGCAGTTCTTC